The 19 T cell receptor beta chains presented below share a single source sample, sequenced in a study of blood T cell repertoires in COVID-19. Here immunoSEQ multiplex PCR was the method, and the copy in TCRdb shows in-frame clones only, minus some. The sample includes approximately 440,000 clones, around 88% seen only once; the top ten take approximately 12%. Sequencing input: peripheral blood. The origin of the receptors is a woman aged 50 to 60 with COVID-19, enrolled during active disease.

The rearrangement joins TRBV7-9 to TRBJ1-1; D ambiguous. V was clipped by 4 bases and J by 0 bases, with 6 bases between them. The CDR3 runs to 13 residues. CDR1 and CDR2 from the germline V gene are SEHNR and FQNEAQ (reference sequence). The CDR3, as DNA: TGTGCCAGCAGCTCCGAGATGAACACTGAAGCTTTCTTT. Translated: CASSSEMNTEAFF.

This clone occurred once. The J gene is TRBJ2-2, the V gene TRBV24-1; the match to TRBD2 covers 13 bases. CDR1 is KGHDR, CDR2 SFDVKD, per germline. Unmatched junction bases numbered 11, after V lost 2 bases and J lost 9 bases. The CDR3 runs to 18 residues. The CDR3 here is CATSDSTSTSGGARELFF. The CDR3 DNA is TGTGCCACCAGTGATTCTACATCTACTAGCGGGGGGGCCCGGGAGCTGTTTTTT.

The chain couples TRBV10-2 to TRBJ1-5; 9 nucleotides align to TRBD1. The CDR3 extends over 15 amino acids. With 3 bases clipped from V and 3 bases from J, the junction kept 3 bases outside the gene matches. Germline CDR1 reads WSHSY; CDR2 reads SAAADI. The CDR3 loop is CASSDGTGSNQPQHF. The CDR3 bases are TGCGCCAGCAGTGATGGGACAGGGTCCAATCAGCCCCAGCATTTT.

The genes are TRBV3-1 (or the pseudogene TRBV3-2) and TRBJ1-6; TRBD1 aligns across 7 bases. This CDR3 contains 14 residues. With V trimmed by 9 bases and J by 13 bases, 15 bases remained unmatched. Germline lookup yields CDR1 LGHDT and CDR2 YNNKEL (reference sequence). CDR3 DNA sequence: TGTGCCAGTGGACAGAACAGGGGTTTGGATCCCCTCCACTTT. Protein: CASGQNRGLDPLHF.

The V and J genes are TRBV6-5 and TRBJ1-4; weak D call: TRBD1 (6 bases). The CDR3 runs 15 residues. Germline CDR1 and CDR2: MNHEY and SVGAGI. Trimming stripped 7 bases from V and 5 bases from J, with 17 bases between. The CDR3 bases are TGTGCCAGCAACAGGGAACGAGCACCGAATGAAAAACTGTTTTTT. Translating it yields CASNRERAPNEKLFF.

The V call is TRBV7-8, the J call TRBJ2-7; TRBD1 matches at 10 bases. The CDR3 is 14 residues long. The V gene's germline CDR1 is SGHVS and CDR2 FQNEAQ. Trimming at V came to 6 bases and at J to 3 bases, leaving 5 bases not matched to a gene. The CDR3, as DNA: TGTGCCAGCAGGGCGACAGGGGGCGGCTACGAGCAGTACTTC. It codes for CASRATGGGYEQYF.

The chain has TRBV30 and TRBJ2-7, with TRBD1 matching 7 bases. The CDR3 covers 14 residues. The germline V gene encodes CDR1 GTSNPN and CDR2 SVGIG (reference sequence). J was trimmed by 0 bases and V by 2 bases; bases with no gene match: 4. This CDR3 reads CAWSLDRSSYEQYF. CDR3 coding DNA: TGTGCCTGGAGTTTGGACAGGAGCTCCTACGAGCAGTACTTC.

V gene TRBV12-3 or TRBV12-4 combines with J gene TRBJ1-2, with D unresolved. V was cut by 5 bases and J by 8 bases, with 12 bases left in between. The CDR3 sequence is 12 residues long. CDR3 sequence reads: CASSPGTEGYTF. DNA of the CDR3: TGTGCCAGCAGTCCCGGCACAGAGGGCTACACCTTC.

The CDR3 region is CASSPAGTGAPRGSGNTIYF. DNA of the CDR3: TGTGCCAGCAGCCCCGCAGGGACAGGGGCCCCAAGGGGCTCTGGAAACACCATATATTTT. The chain recombines TRBV7-8 with TRBJ1-3; TRBD1 matches 10 bases. V shed 5 bases, J shed 0 bases, and the junction held 16 bases outside the gene matches. CDR1 SGHVS and CDR2 FQNEAQ come from the germline V gene. The length of the CDR3 is 20 residues.

The V and J genes are TRBV29-1 and TRBJ2-1; TRBD1 is a possible D gene (7 bases). Trimming shortened V by 7 bases and J by 4 bases, and 14 bases separated the two germline ends. CDR3 length equals 13 residues. Germline CDR1 SQVTM, CDR2 ANQGSEA. CDR3 region: CSARQGGYNEQFF. The CDR3 nucleotides read TGCAGCGCCCGACAGGGAGGATACAATGAGCAGTTCTTC.

The V gene is TRBV30, the J gene TRBJ2-7, with 8 bases lining up with TRBD2. This CDR3 is 16 amino acids long. Germline V gene sequence: CDR1 GTSNPN, CDR2 SVGIG (reference sequence). Trimming cost V 3 bases and J 5 bases; bases outside gene matches: 15. CDR3 protein: CAWSNGGAGLFHEQYF. Here the CDR3 DNA reads TGTGCCTGGAGCAACGGGGGGGCCGGCCTCTTCCACGAGCAGTACTTC.

V usage is TRBV3-1 (or the pseudogene TRBV3-2) and J usage is TRBJ2-7; 7 nucleotides line up with TRBD1. The CDR3 loop spans 15 amino acids. Germline V gene data show CDR1 as LGHDT and CDR2 as YNNKEL (reference sequence). Germline trimming cut 4 bases from V and 2 bases from J; bases unmatched to any gene: 8. CDR3 nucleotides: TGTGCCAGCAGCCCATTGGGACAGAGAACCTACGAGCAGTACTTC. This encodes CASSPLGQRTYEQYF.

The chain joins TRBV30 to TRBJ1-2; D is undetermined. Trimming shortened V by 2 bases and J by 2 bases, and 15 bases separated the two germline ends. The germline V gene encodes CDR1 GTSNPN and CDR2 SVGIG (reference sequence). The CDR3 has 15 amino acids. The CDR3 DNA follows: TGTGCCTGGAGTCCCCGGGGAGGGCGGAACTATGGCTACACCTTC. Its protein is CAWSPRGGRNYGYTF.

The chain combines TRBV7-2 with TRBJ1-2; TRBD1 might be the D (5 bases). The CDR3 runs 14 residues. Germline CDR1 and CDR2: SGHTA and FQGNSA. Trimming left V 3 bases short and J 5 bases short, with 13 bases between. CDR3: CASSLAGGGYGYTF. The CDR3 bases are TGTGCCAGCAGCTTGGCCGGGGGAGGGTATGGCTACACCTTC.

This chain links TRBV5-1 with TRBJ2-3; 12 nucleotides line up with TRBD2. Germline CDR1 reads SGHRS; CDR2 reads YFSETQ. The junction had 10 bases not matched to a gene; V was cut back by 4 bases and J by 4 bases. The CDR3 is made up of 17 amino acids. The chain's CDR3 is CASSIRLLAGGPDTQYF. DNA for the CDR3: TGCGCCAGCAGCATACGACTCCTAGCGGGGGGGCCAGATACGCAGTATTTT.

The chain recombines TRBV5-1 with TRBJ1-1, with a possible D match to TRBD1 (6 bases). The CDR3 is 15 amino acids. The V gene lost 0 bases and the J gene lost 3 bases, with 12 bases spanning the gap. CDR1 and CDR2 from the germline V gene are SGHRS and YFSETQ. DNA of the CDR3: TGCGCCAGCAGCTTGGGCCCAGGGGCATACACTGAAGCTTTCTTT. Protein product: CASSLGPGAYTEAFF.

Note on this clone: This CDR3 is also generated by other DNA sequences in the sample. This chain connects TRBV15 to TRBJ1-2; perhaps TRBD1 as D (5 bases). There are 14 residues in the CDR3. Germline V gene data show CDR1 as LNHNV and CDR2 as YYDKDF (reference sequence). Trimming stripped 0 bases from V and 4 bases from J, with 9 bases between. The chain's CDR3 is CATSRDRGSYGYTF. The CDR3 nucleotides are TGTGCCACCAGCAGAGACCGGGGGAGCTATGGCTACACCTTC.

This clone was detected only a few times. The rearrangement uses TRBV11-1 and TRBJ2-5, with 8 bases lining up with TRBD1. The germline V gene has CDR1 SGHAT and CDR2 FQDESV (reference sequence). Trimming cost V 3 bases and J 4 bases; bases outside gene matches: 4. This CDR3 region has 14 residues. DNA for the CDR3: TGTGCCAGCAGCTTCAGGGGGCGGGGAGAGACCCAGTACTTC. This translates into CASSFRGRGETQYF.

A word on this clone: Other DNA sequences in the same sample also yield this CDR3. The rearrangement joins TRBV20-1 to TRBJ2-7; possibly TRBD1 for D (5 bases). Germline values: CDR1 DFQATT, CDR2 SNEGSKA (reference sequence). The CDR3 loop spans 11 amino acids. V was clipped by 6 bases and J by 2 bases, with 8 bases between them. For the CDR3, the DNA is TGCAGTGCCCTGACAGCCTACGAGCAGTACTTC. Its protein product is CSALTAYEQYF.